This T cell receptor (beta chain) was profiled in a study of shared clonotypes between healthy human individuals. Findings and caveats of the study: Generation probabilities of non-shared clonotypes were lower (relative to those shared by all four donors).

Regarding this clone: What it binds is unknown.

TCRdb keeps only in-frame clones here, not all; method: immunoSEQ multiplex PCR. In the table there are over a million clones, roughly 96% of which are singletons. The CDR3 loop spans 15 amino acids. Germline CDR1 is SGHRS and CDR2 is YFSETQ. Deletions cut 4 bases from V and 0 bases from J, with 14 bases between. The chain uses TRBV5-1 and TRBJ2-7; weak D call: TRBD1 (6 bases). Sequencing was performed on naive CD4+ T cells sorted from blood. Subset denoted: CD45RA+ positively selected. The origin of this receptor is a young man in good health. CDR3 loop: CASSKDSPLSYEQYF. The CDR3 DNA reads as TGCGCCAGCAGCAAGGACAGTCCCCTCTCCTACGAGCAGTACTTC.